The clone carrying this T cell receptor (beta chain) turned up a few times. Trimming took 7 bases from V and 0 from J, leaving 9 bases between them. The CDR3 sequence is 14 residues long. Per germline, CDR1 SNHLY and CDR2 FYNNEI. Clones were sequenced by immunoSEQ multiplex PCR, and TCRdb holds only the in-frame ones, with some missing. Among about 68,000 clones, 68% were seen once, and the ten largest hold roughly 5.9%. These data come from a study of cytotoxic CD8 clonotypes in ibrutinib-treated CLL. The rearrangement joins TRBV2 to TRBJ1-4; D is unresolved. Source: PBMCs, taken after 12 months of ibrutinib treatment. This clonotype originated in a human donor with chronic lymphocytic leukemia. The DNA for the CDR3 is TGTGCCAGCAACAGCGTAGCAACTAATGAAAAACTGTTTTTT. Amino acid sequence: CASNSVATNEKLFF.